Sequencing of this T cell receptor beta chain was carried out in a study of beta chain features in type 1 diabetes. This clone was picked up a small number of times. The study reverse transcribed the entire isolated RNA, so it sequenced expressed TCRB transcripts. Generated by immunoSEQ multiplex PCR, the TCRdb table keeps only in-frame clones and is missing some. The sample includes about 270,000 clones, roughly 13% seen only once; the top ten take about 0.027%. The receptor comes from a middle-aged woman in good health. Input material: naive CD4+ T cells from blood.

CDR3 residues: CASSYPGGSGVHEQYF. In nucleotides, the CDR3 is TGTGCCAGCAGCTACCCCGGGGGTAGCGGGGTCCACGAGCAGTACTTC. The chain uses TRBV7-2 and TRBJ2-7; 8 bases match TRBD2. J was trimmed by 5 bases and V by 4 bases; bases with no gene match: 13. In germline, CDR1 is SGHTA, CDR2 FQGNSA. The CDR3 is made up of 16 amino acids.